The sequence of this T cell receptor beta chain was determined in a study of blood T cell repertoires in COVID-19. Study information: Samples of COVID-19 (acute and convalescent) were obtained from the United States, Italy and Spain.

The method was immunoSEQ multiplex PCR; TCRdb's version includes in-frame clones alone and lacks a portion of them. The sample lists 200,000 to 250,000 clones; approximately 90% were seen once. J gave up 0 bases and V 4 bases, and 1 base lay outside the gene matches. Germline V gives CDR1 LGHDT, CDR2 YNNKEL (reference sequence). CDR3 length: 14 residues. The J gene is TRBJ2-3, the V gene TRBV3-1 (or the pseudogene TRBV3-2), with 7 bases that match TRBD2. Sequenced material: PBMCs or T cells enriched from blood (not recorded which). This clonotype was sampled from a woman aged 30 to 39 with acute COVID-19. In DNA form, the CDR3 reads TGTGCCAGCAGCCCGACTAGCAGCACAGATACGCAGTATTTT. Its translation: CASSPTSSTDTQYF.